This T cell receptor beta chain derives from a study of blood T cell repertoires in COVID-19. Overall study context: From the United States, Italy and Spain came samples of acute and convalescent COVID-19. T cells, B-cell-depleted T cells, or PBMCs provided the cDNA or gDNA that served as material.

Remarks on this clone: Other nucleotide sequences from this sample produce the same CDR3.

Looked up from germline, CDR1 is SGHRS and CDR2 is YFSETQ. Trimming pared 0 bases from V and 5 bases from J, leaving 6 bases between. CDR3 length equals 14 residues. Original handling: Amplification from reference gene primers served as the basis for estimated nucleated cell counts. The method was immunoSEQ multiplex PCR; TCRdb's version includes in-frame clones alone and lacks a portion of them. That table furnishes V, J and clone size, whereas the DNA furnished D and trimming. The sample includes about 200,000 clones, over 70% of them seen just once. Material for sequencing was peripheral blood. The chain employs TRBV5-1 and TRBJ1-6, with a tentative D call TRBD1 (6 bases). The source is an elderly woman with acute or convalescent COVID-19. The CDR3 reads CASSLGQDNSPLHF. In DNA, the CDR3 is TGCGCCAGCAGCTTGGGACAGGATAATTCACCCCTCCACTTT.